This passage covers 20 T cell receptor beta chains from one sample sequenced in a study of blood T cell repertoires in COVID-19. Profiled with immunoSEQ multiplex PCR; TCRdb holds only in-frame clones, not every one. The table includes approximately 190,000 clones, 79% detected once. The specimen was peripheral blood. The receptors were sampled from a man aged 55 to 69 with active or convalescent COVID-19.

The chain recombines TRBV4-1 with TRBJ2-7, with D possibly being TRBD1 (7 bases). This CDR3 is built from 19 residues. Trimming took off 2 bases at V and 5 bases at J, with 28 bases between the two ends. Per the germline V gene, CDR1 is MGHRA and CDR2 is YSYEKL. This chain's CDR3 is CASSQSPATLFGGGDEQYF. The CDR3 DNA follows: TGCGCCAGCAGCCAATCGCCCGCAACCCTGTTTGGAGGGGGCGACGAGCAGTACTTC.

This rearrangement joins TRBV5-1 to TRBJ2-5, with 7 bases matching TRBD2. J lost 1 base, V lost 2 bases, and 2 bases had no gene match. Germline lookup yields CDR1 SGHRS and CDR2 YFSETQ. The CDR3 length is 14 residues. The CDR3 DNA reads as TGCGCCAGCAGCTTCGCGGGAGCCCAAGAGACCCAGTACTTC. Translated: CASSFAGAQETQYF.

V is TRBV10-3 and J is TRBJ2-3; 15 bases are a match to TRBD2. V lost 6 bases to trimming and J lost 0 bases; unmatched junction nucleotides: 4. The germline CDR1 and CDR2 sequences are ENHRY and SYGVKD. This CDR3 has 17 amino acids. The CDR3 sequence is CAISAGTSGGSTDTQYF. The CDR3 DNA reads TGTGCCATCAGCGCCGGGACTAGCGGGGGGAGCACAGATACGCAGTATTTT.

The chain couples TRBV27 to TRBJ1-1; D unclear. This CDR3 comprises 19 residues. V lost 2 bases, J lost 6 bases, and 28 bases lay in between. From germline, CDR1 is MNHEY and CDR2 SMNVEV (reference sequence). CDR3 protein: CASSLGNPPAGVVRPEAFF. CDR3 nucleotide sequence: TGTGCCAGCAGTTTAGGCAATCCCCCGGCCGGAGTGGTGAGACCTGAAGCTTTCTTT.

This clone has just one count. The V call is TRBV7-9, the J call TRBJ2-1, with 7 nucleotides matching TRBD2. The V and J ends lost 5 bases and 5 bases, in that order; junction bases with no gene match: 9. CDR3 size: 15 residues. The germline gives CDR1 SEHNR, CDR2 FQNEAQ (reference sequence). The CDR3 region is CASSPRLAVNNEQFF. CDR3 nucleotide sequence: TGTGCCAGCAGCCCCCGGCTAGCGGTTAACAATGAGCAGTTCTTC.

In nucleotides, the CDR3 is TGTGCCAGCAGCGGGACCGGGACTAGCGGTTTCTCCTACGAGCAGTACTTC. It yields the protein CASSGTGTSGFSYEQYF. The gene calls are TRBV9 and TRBJ2-7; 11 nucleotides line up with TRBD2. CDR3 length: 17 amino acids. Germline CDR1 and CDR2: SGDLS and YYNGEE. The J segment lost 0 bases and the V segment lost 3 bases, leaving 8 bases of the junction unmatched.

V gene TRBV4-1 combines with J gene TRBJ2-4; 13 nucleotides agree with TRBD2. The germline V gene encodes CDR1 MGHRA and CDR2 YSYEKL. This CDR3 region has 18 residues. J lost 0 bases, V lost 0 bases, and 2 bases had no gene match. In nucleotides, the CDR3 is TGCGCCAGCAGCCAAGAAGGACTAGCGGGGGTAGCCAAAAACATTCAGTACTTC. It is translated as CASSQEGLAGVAKNIQYF.

The chain employs TRBV28 and TRBJ1-4; the match to TRBD1 covers 7 bases. J was trimmed by 7 bases and V by 6 bases; bases with no gene match: 5. The CDR3 runs to 13 residues. CDR1 is MDHEN, CDR2 SYDVKM, per germline. The CDR3 sequence: CASSLNRGEKLFF. The CDR3 region has the DNA TGTGCCAGCAGCTTAAACAGGGGTGAAAAACTGTTTTTT.

The chain uses TRBV4-1 and TRBJ2-3, with 9 positions matching TRBD1. Per the germline V gene, CDR1 is MGHRA and CDR2 is YSYEKL. With V trimmed by 5 bases and J by 5 bases, 11 bases remained unmatched. The CDR3 consists of 16 residues. In DNA form, the CDR3 reads TGCGCCAGCAGCATCCAACAGGGGGCTTCACGAGATACGCAGTATTTT. It encodes CASSIQQGASRDTQYF.

With regard to this clone: Different DNA sequences within this sample yield the same CDR3. The chain uses TRBV3-1 (or the pseudogene TRBV3-2) and TRBJ2-3, with 7 bases matching TRBD2. The CDR3 runs to 12 residues. Germline CDR1 is LGHDT and CDR2 is YNNKEL (reference sequence). With 4 bases clipped from V and 5 bases from J, the junction kept 0 bases outside the gene matches. As DNA, the CDR3 is TGTGCCAGCAGCCTAGCGGGAGATACGCAGTATTTT. Protein sequence: CASSLAGDTQYF.

The table lists this clone with a few counts. The chain has TRBV5-1 and TRBJ2-5; D unresolved. The CDR3 has 11 residues. V was trimmed by 4 bases and J by 2 bases, leaving 3 bases between them. The germline CDR1 and CDR2 sequences are SGHRS and YFSETQ. Here the CDR3 reads CASSAQETQYF. CDR3 nucleotides: TGCGCCAGCAGCGCGCAAGAGACCCAGTACTTC.

The V gene is TRBV5-4, the J gene TRBJ1-6; 8 bases are a match to TRBD1. With V trimmed by 0 bases and J by 9 bases, 5 bases remained unmatched. The CDR3 contains 15 residues. Per the germline V gene, CDR1 is SGHNT and CDR2 is YYREEE (reference sequence). CDR3 nucleotides: TGTGCCAGCAGCTTGGAAGGACAGGGTATTTCACCCCTCCACTTT. It translates to CASSLEGQGISPLHF.

This chain links TRBV19 with TRBJ1-5, with D hard to call. CDR1 LNHDA and CDR2 SQIVND come from the germline V gene (reference sequence). This CDR3 is built from 13 residues. V was trimmed by 5 bases and J by 1 base, leaving 6 bases between them. CDR3 sequence: CASSPGSNQPQHF. CDR3 DNA sequence: TGTGCCAGTAGTCCAGGAAGCAATCAGCCCCAGCATTTT.

This clone was seen a handful of times. V and J are TRBV7-9 and TRBJ1-6, with 11 bases that match TRBD1. The J segment lost 10 bases and the V segment lost 5 bases, leaving 7 bases of the junction unmatched. Germline assignment: CDR1 SEHNR and CDR2 FQNEAQ (reference sequence). The CDR3 length is 15 residues. CDR3 DNA sequence: TGTGCCAGCAGCCCCCGGGACAGGGGGAGATCACCCCTCCACTTT. Translating it yields CASSPRDRGRSPLHF.

The count of this clone is one. This chain links TRBV11-3 with TRBJ2-3; 7 bases are shared with TRBD2. J gave up 1 base and V 3 bases, and 7 bases lay outside the gene matches. Germline V gene data show CDR1 as SGHNT and CDR2 as YENEEA. The CDR3 spans 16 residues. This chain's CDR3 is CASSFGGEGRTDTQYF. In nucleotides, the CDR3 is TGTGCCAGCAGCTTCGGAGGGGAGGGCCGCACAGATACGCAGTATTTT.

The chain is built from TRBV5-1 and TRBJ2-4; TRBD1 aligns across 9 bases. The CDR3 is 12 residues long. The V segment lost 0 bases and the J segment 14 bases; nucleotides outside the gene matches: 3. CDR1 is SGHRS and CDR2 is YFSETQ in the germline V gene. In DNA, the CDR3 is TGCGCCAGCAGCTTGGCGGGACAGGGAAAGTACTTC. Its translation: CASSLAGQGKYF.

In this sample, this clone turned up many times. V gene TRBV7-6 combines with J gene TRBJ2-2, with 11 bases identical to TRBD2. From germline, CDR1 is SGHVS and CDR2 FNYEAQ. This CDR3 comprises 17 residues. Germline trimming cut 3 bases from V and 8 bases from J; bases unmatched to any gene: 11. The CDR3 region is CASSLGRTSGSSGELFF. The DNA of the CDR3 is TGTGCCAGCAGCTTGGGACGAACTAGCGGGAGTTCTGGGGAGCTGTTTTTT.

This clone was detected many times. The rearrangement joins TRBV5-5 to TRBJ2-7; D possibly corresponds to TRBD1 (5 bases). Deletions cut 5 bases from V and 6 bases from J, with 12 bases between. This CDR3 region has 12 residues. The germline V gene encodes CDR1 SGHKS and CDR2 YYEKEE (reference sequence). In nucleotides, the CDR3 is TGTGCCAGCAGTTTTGACAGCTTCGAGCAGTACTTC. This sequence encodes CASSFDSFEQYF.

The chain joins TRBV6-6 to TRBJ1-6; weak D call: TRBD1 (6 bases). Germline CDR1 MNHNY, CDR2 SVGAGI (reference sequence). The CDR3 has 13 residues. The germline V and J ends were trimmed by 7 bases and 10 bases, with 14 bases remaining between them. The CDR3 loop reads CASTPDSVSPLHF. DNA for the CDR3: TGTGCCAGCACCCCGGACAGTGTCTCACCCCTCCACTTT.

The chain employs TRBV28 and TRBJ1-5; D gene ambiguous. V was pared by 6 bases and J by 6 bases, with 9 bases between. The CDR3 has 12 amino acids. Germline CDR1 reads MDHEN; CDR2 reads SYDVKM. The CDR3 loop is CASSSNGQPQHF. Written as DNA, the CDR3 is TGTGCCAGCAGCTCCAACGGTCAGCCCCAGCATTTT.